This paragraph reports one TCR beta chain. Its target is unknown. This sample includes further DNA sequences coding for the same CDR3. The V and J ends lost 2 bases and 0 bases respectively, with 10 bases between them. Per the germline V gene, CDR1 is MNHEY and CDR2 is SVGAGI. The CDR3 has 16 residues. Sequenced by immunoSEQ multiplex PCR; TCRdb stores in-frame clones only, minus some. The sample includes under 70,000 clones, around 86% of them seen just once. The data are from a study of OX40 agonist ivuxolimab in advanced cancers. Study results and limitations: The study found that CD8+ T cells averaged more expanded clones than CD4+. The antigens recognized by the expanded peripheral T cells, that is their antigen specificity, were not determined. Dosing at 0.1 to 3.0 mg/kg was accompanied by clonal expansion of CD4+ and CD8+ blood T cells by week 6. In a subset of nonresponders, normalized T-cell clonal expansion was also low.

The source is an adult with an advanced solid tumor such as melanoma, head and neck, liver or kidney cancer. The chain has TRBV6-5 and TRBJ1-4; weak D call: TRBD1 (6 bases). The material was CD4+ or CD8+ T cells sorted from blood, obtained in a trial of the OX40 agonist ivuxolimab. CDR3 residues: CASSYTRGPTNEKLFF. CDR3 nucleotide sequence: TGTGCCAGCAGTTACACCAGGGGACCAACTAATGAAAAACTGTTTTTT.